This TCR beta chain was captured in a study of T cell responses to AZD1222 COVID-19 vaccine. Profiling relied on immunoSEQ multiplex PCR, and the TCRdb table lists in-frame clones only, not all of them. The data contain about 53,000 clones, approximately 84% of them singletons. The CDR3 length is 12 residues. Germline V gene data show CDR1 as SQVTM and CDR2 as ANQGSEA. V lost 6 bases to trimming and J lost 4 bases, with 10 bases between them. The receptor was isolated from an adult in good health. The starting material was peripheral blood, obtained on day 0 of AZD1222 vaccination. The rearrangement uses TRBV29-1 and TRBJ1-5; the D is unclear. In DNA, the CDR3 is TGCAGCGTGGGAGAAGGGAATCAGCCCCAGCATTTT. Its protein product is CSVGEGNQPQHF.